This T cell receptor beta chain was captured in a study of blood T cell repertoires in COVID-19 (TCRdb year 2020). With regard to the full study: Samples covering the acute and convalescent phases of COVID-19 were provided by collaborators in the United States, Italy and Spain. The material from the prospective study consisted of cDNA or gDNA derived from T cells, B-cell-depleted T cells, or PBMCs. Deeply sampled blood TCRbeta repertoires from subjects exposed to, actively infected with, or recovered from COVID-19 were included in the dataset. The repertoires were released in a freely available public database intended as a resource for research on the immune response to SARS-CoV-2. Samples were obtained from the ongoing ImmuneRACE study (first 160 participants) and from 950 to 1,500 subjects provided by 6 global collaborators. The sample metadata nearly always contained a de-identified subject ID, COVID-19 status, age in years and sex. Where available, HLA class I and class II types were taken from metadata supplied by the sample provider and were not determined by assay-based typing.

Worth noting for this clone: Its antigen is still unknown. No much larger clonotype is one base removed from it; base qualities were not supplied.

TCRbeta CDR3 regions were amplified from genomic DNA by means of the immunoSEQ Assay, a bias-controlled multiplex PCR. On the authors' methods: The number of nucleated cells in each sample was estimated by amplification of reference gene primers within the assay. Sequence reads were collapsed and filtered to measure the absolute abundance of every unique TCRbeta CDR3 rearrangement. For each sample, productive Simpson clonality was calculated by taking the square root of Simpson's diversity index across productive rearrangements. Drawn from immuneACCESS, this table holds only the in-frame rearrangements with V and J called that TCRdb kept. Clones are partly lost; checked studies trace under half to an unresolved V gene and leave the rest unexplained. The V and J calls and clone size are taken from that table; D and trimming were inferred from the DNA. The sample table records roughly 120,000 clones; more than 80% of these occur just once. Of the sample, under 3.5% is held by the ten largest clones.

Points the paper makes about the study in general: The amount of clinical and demographic metadata varied by source and participant and was provided uncurated.

From the cysteine up to the phenylalanine, the CDR3 has a length of 19 residues. Only CDR3 DNA is held: 57 bases, read in frame from base 1. The junction carries 23 bases between V and J, which are trimmed by 4 bases and 2 bases respectively. As encoded in the germline V gene (reference sequence), CDR1 is PRHDT while CDR2 is FYEKMQ. At one collaborating source in Seattle, patients were enrolled during active infection and were followed longitudinally through the course of disease. The collaborating institutions used their own protocols to collect whole blood in K2EDTA tubes. Collaborator samples were shipped for TCRbeta analysis as frozen whole blood, isolated PBMCs, or DNA extracted from either sample type.

The receptor was derived from an elderly woman with COVID-19, enrolled during active disease. In this chain, TRBV13 is recombined with TRBJ2-2, with the D gene not clear enough to name. Sequencing was performed on peripheral blood. The bases read TGTGCCAGCAGCTCCCGGAAGAACTCGAGGATCGTCAACACCGGGGAGCTGTTTTTT. This yields the protein CASSSRKNSRIVNTGELFF.